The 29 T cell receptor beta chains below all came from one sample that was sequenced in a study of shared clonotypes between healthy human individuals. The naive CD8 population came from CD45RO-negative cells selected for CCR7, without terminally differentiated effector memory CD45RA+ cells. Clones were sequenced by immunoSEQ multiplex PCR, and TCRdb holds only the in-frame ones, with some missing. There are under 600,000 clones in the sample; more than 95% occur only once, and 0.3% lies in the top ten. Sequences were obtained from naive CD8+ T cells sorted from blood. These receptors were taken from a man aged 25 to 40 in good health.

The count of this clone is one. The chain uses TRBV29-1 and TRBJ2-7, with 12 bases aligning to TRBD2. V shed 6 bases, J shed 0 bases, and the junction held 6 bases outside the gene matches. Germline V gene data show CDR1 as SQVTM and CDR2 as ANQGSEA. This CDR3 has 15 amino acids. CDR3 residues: CSVIGTSGPSYEQYF. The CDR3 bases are TGCAGCGTAATAGGGACTAGCGGGCCCTCCTACGAGCAGTACTTC.

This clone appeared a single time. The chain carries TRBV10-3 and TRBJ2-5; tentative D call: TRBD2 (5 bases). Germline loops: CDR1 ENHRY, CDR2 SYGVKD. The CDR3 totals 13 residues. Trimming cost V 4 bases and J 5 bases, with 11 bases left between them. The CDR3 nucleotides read TGTGCCATCAGTGGGCGGACTTTGGAGACCCAGTACTTC. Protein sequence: CAISGRTLETQYF.

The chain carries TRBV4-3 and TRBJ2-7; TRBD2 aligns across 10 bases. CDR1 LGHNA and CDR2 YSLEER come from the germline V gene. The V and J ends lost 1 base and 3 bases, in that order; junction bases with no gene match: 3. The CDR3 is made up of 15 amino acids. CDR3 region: CASSQGTSGFYEQYF. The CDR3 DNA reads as TGCGCCAGCAGCCAAGGGACTAGCGGATTCTACGAGCAGTACTTC.

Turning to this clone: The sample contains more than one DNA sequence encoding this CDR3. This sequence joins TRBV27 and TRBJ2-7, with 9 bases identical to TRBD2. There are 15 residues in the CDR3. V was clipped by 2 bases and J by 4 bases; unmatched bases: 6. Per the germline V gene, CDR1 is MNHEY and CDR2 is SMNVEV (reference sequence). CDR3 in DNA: TGTGCCAGCAGTTTAGGGGCGGGAGGGCCATACGAGCAGTACTTC. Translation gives CASSLGAGGPYEQYF.

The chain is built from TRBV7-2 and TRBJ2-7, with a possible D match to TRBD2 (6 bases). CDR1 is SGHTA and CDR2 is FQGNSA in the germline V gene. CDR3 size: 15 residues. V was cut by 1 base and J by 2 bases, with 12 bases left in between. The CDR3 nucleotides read TGTGCCAGCAGCTTAGGCATCAGGACTACCTACGAGCAGTACTTC. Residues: CASSLGIRTTYEQYF.

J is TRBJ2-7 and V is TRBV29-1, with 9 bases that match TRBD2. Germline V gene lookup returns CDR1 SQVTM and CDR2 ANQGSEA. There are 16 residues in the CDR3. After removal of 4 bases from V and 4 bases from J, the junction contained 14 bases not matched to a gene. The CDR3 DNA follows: TGCAGCGTTGGATCGGCGGGAGGGAGGGTCCCTTACGAGCAGTACTTC. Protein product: CSVGSAGGRVPYEQYF.

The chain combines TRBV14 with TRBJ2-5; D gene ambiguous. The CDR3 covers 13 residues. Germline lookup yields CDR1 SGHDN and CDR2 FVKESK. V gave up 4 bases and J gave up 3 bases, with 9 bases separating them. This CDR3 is CASSPPREETQYF. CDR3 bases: TGTGCCAGCAGCCCTCCTAGGGAAGAGACCCAGTACTTC.

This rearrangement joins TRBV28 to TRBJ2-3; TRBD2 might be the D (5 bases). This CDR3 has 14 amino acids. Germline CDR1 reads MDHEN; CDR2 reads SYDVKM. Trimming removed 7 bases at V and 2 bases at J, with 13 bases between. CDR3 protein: CASTEPGVTDTQYF. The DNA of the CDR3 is TGTGCCAGCACAGAGCCCGGGGTCACAGATACGCAGTATTTT.

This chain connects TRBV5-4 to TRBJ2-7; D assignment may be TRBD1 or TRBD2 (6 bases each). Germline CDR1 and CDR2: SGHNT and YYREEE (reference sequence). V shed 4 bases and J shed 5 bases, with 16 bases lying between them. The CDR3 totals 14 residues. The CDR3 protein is CASSQWNREDEQYF. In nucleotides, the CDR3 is TGTGCCAGCAGCCAATGGAACAGGGAGGACGAGCAGTACTTC.

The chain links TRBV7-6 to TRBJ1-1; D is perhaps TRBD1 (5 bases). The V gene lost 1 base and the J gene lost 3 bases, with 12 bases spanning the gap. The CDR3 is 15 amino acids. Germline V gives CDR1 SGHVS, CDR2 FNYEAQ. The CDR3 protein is CASSLEVGRDTEAFF. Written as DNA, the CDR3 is TGTGCCAGCAGCTTAGAGGTGGGGCGGGACACTGAAGCTTTCTTT.

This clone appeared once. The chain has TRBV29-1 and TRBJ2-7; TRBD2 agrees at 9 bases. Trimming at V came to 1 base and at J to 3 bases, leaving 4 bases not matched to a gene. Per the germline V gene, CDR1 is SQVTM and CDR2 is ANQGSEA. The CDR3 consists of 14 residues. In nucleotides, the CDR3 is TGCAGCGTTGAAGGGACTAGCGAGGACTACGAGCAGTACTTC. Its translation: CSVEGTSEDYEQYF.

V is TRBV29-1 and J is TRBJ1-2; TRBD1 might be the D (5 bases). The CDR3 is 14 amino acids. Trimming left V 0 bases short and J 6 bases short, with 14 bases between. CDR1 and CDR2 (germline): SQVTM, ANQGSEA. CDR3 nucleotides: TGCAGCGTTGAAGAAGGTAACAGGTTTCATGGCTACACCTTC. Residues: CSVEEGNRFHGYTF.

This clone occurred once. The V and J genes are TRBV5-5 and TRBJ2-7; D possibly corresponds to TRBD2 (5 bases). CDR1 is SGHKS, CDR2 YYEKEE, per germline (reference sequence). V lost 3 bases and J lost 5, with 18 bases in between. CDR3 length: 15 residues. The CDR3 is CASSSPLEALDEQYF. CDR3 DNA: TGTGCCAGCAGCTCCCCTCTGGAGGCTTTAGACGAGCAGTACTTC.

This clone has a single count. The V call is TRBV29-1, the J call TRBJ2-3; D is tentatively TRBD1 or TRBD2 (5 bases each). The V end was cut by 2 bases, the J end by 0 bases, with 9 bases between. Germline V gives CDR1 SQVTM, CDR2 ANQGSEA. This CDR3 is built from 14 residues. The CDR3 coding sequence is TGCAGCGTTGAATCCGGGGACAGCACAGATACGCAGTATTTT. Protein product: CSVESGDSTDTQYF.

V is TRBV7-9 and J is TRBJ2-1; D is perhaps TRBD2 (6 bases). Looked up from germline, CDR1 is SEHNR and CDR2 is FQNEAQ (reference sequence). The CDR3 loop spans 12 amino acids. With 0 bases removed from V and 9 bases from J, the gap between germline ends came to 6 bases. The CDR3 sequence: CASSLAGGEQFF. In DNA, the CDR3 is TGTGCCAGCAGCTTAGCGGGGGGTGAGCAGTTCTTC.

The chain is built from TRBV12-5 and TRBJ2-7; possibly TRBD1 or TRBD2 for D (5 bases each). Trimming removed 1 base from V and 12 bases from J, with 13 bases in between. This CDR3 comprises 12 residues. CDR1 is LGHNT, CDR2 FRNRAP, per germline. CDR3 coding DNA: TGTGCTAGTGGTTTGGACTCCGGGGCCCCGTACTTC. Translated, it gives CASGLDSGAPYF. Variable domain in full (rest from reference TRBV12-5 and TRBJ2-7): DARVTQTPRHKVTEMGQEVTMRCQPILGHNTVFWYRQTMMQGLELLAYFRNRAPLDDSGMPKDRFSAEMPDATLATLKIQPSEPRDSAVYFCASGLDSGAPYFGPGTRLTVT.

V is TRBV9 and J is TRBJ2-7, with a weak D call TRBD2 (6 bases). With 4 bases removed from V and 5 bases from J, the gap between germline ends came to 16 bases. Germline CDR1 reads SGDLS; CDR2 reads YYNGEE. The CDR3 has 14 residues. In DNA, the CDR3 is TGTGCCAGCAGCCCCCCCGGGGGAGGAAACGAGCAGTACTTC. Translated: CASSPPGGGNEQYF.

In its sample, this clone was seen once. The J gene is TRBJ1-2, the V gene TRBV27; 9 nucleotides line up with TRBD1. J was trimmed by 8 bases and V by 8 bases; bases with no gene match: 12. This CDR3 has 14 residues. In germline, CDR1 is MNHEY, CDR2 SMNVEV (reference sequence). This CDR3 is CASGLPRTGAGYTF. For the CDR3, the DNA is TGTGCCAGCGGCCTCCCGAGGACAGGGGCCGGCTACACCTTC.

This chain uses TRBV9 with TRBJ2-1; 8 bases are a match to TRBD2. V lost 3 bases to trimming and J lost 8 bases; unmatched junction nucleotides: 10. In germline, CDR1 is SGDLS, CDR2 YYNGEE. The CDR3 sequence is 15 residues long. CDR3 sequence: CASSGREGRRDEQFF. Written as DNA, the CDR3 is TGTGCCAGCAGCGGCCGGGAGGGCCGCCGGGATGAGCAGTTCTTC.

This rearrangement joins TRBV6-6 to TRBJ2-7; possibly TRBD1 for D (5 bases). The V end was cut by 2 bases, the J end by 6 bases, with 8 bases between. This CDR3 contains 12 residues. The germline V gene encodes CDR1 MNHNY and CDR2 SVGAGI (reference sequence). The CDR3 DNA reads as TGTGCCAGCAGTTACGGAACAGGCGAGCAGTACTTC. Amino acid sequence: CASSYGTGEQYF.

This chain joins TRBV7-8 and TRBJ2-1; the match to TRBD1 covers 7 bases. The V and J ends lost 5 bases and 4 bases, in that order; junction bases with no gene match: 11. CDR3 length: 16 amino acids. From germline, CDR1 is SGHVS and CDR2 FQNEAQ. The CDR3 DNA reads TGTGCCAGCAGCCTATCGACAGGGATGAGGTACAATGAGCAGTTCTTC. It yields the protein CASSLSTGMRYNEQFF.

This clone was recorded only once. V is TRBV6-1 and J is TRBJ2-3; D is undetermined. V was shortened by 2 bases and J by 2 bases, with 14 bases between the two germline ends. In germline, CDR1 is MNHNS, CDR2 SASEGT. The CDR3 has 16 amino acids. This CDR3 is CASSEFHSSSTDTQYF. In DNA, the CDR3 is TGTGCCAGCAGTGAATTCCACAGCAGTTCCACAGATACGCAGTATTTT.

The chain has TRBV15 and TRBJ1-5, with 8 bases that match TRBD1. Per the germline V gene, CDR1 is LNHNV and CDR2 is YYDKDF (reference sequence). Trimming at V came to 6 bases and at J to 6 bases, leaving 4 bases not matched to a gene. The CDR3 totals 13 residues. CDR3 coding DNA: TGTGCCACCAGGGACAGGGAGCGTCAGCCCCAGCATTTT. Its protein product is CATRDRERQPQHF.

CDR3 in DNA: TGTGCCAGCAGCTTGATCGGTTACAATGAGCAGTTCTTC. Translation: CASSLIGYNEQFF. This chain connects TRBV5-4 to TRBJ2-1; no firm D call. Germline values: CDR1 SGHNT, CDR2 YYREEE (reference sequence). CDR3 length equals 13 residues. Trimming pared 1 base from V and 4 bases from J, leaving 6 bases between. The variable domain in full, with the rest retrieved from reference TRBV5-4 and TRBJ2-1, is ETGVTQSPTHLIKTRGQQVTLRCSSQSGHNTVSWYQQALGQGPQFIFQYYREEENGRGNFPPRFSGLQFPNYSSELNVNALELDDSALYLCASSLIGYNEQFFGPGTRLTVL.

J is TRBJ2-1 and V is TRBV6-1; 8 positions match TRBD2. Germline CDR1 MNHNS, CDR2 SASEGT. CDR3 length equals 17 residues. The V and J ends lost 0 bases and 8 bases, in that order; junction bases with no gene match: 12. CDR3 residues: CASSEAVAGSALDEQFF. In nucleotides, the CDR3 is TGTGCCAGCAGTGAAGCGGTAGCGGGGTCAGCGTTGGATGAGCAGTTCTTC.

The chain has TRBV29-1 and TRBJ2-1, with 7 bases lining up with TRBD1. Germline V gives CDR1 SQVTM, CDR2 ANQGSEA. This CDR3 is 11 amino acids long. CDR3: CRGQNYNEQFF. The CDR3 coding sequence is TGCAGGGGACAGAACTACAATGAGCAGTTCTTC.

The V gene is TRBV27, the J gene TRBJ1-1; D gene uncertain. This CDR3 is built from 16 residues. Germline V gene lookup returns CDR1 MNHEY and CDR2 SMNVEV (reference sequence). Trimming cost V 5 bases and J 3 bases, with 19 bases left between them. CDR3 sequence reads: CASSPKTTRMDTEAFF. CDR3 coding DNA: TGTGCCAGCAGTCCGAAAACGACTAGGATGGACACTGAAGCTTTCTTT.

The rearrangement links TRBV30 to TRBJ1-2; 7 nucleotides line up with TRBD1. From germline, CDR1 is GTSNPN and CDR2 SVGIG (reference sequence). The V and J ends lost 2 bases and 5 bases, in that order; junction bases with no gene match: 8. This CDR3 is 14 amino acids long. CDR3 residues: CAWSWGQGVYGYTF. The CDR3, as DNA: TGTGCCTGGAGTTGGGGGCAGGGGGTGTATGGCTACACCTTC.

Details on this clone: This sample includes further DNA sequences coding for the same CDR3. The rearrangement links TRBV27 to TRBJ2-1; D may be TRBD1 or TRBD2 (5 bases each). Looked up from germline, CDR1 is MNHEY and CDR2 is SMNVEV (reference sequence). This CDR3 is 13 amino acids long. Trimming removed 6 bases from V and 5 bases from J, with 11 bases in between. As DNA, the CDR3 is TGTGCCAGCAGCCTCGGGGCGAACAATGAGCAGTTCTTC. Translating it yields CASSLGANNEQFF.